Following are 8 T cell receptor beta chains from one sample sequenced in a study of memory CD8 T cells in hepatitis C reinfection. Time point reported: late/post reinfection, 12 to 24 weeks after detection. The sorted cells went straight to TCR sequencing with no prior in vitro expansion. Produced via immunoSEQ multiplex PCR; TCRdb's table is partial and in-frame only. The repertoire includes approximately 46,000 clones, roughly nine tenths of them detected once, and 0.65% to 0.9% sits in the top ten. Sequenced: naive CD8+ T cells sorted from blood. The receptors stem from a young man with hepatitis C virus infection.

The chain carries TRBV5-4 and TRBJ1-2; 10 bases line up with TRBD1. Germline CDR1 reads SGHNT; CDR2 reads YYREEE (reference sequence). V lost 4 bases and J lost 6; bases outside the gene matches: 3. The CDR3 runs 13 residues. The CDR3 DNA sequence: TGTGCCAGCAGCCCGGGACAGGGGAATGGCTACACCTTC. This sequence encodes CASSPGQGNGYTF.

V usage is TRBV28 and J usage is TRBJ1-1, with 9 bases fitting TRBD1. Germline trimming cut 4 bases from V and 2 bases from J; bases unmatched to any gene: 2. Germline loops: CDR1 MDHEN, CDR2 SYDVKM. The CDR3 consists of 14 residues. CDR3 residues: CASSSTGGNTEAFF. The DNA for the CDR3 is TGTGCCAGCAGTTCCACAGGGGGCAACACTGAAGCTTTCTTT.

The chain is built from TRBV4-1 and TRBJ2-7, with D unclear. Trimming removed 0 bases from V and 2 bases from J, with 8 bases in between. This CDR3 spans 14 amino acids. Germline V lookup: CDR1 MGHRA, CDR2 YSYEKL. CDR3 DNA: TGCGCCAGCAGCCAAGATGCTATAGCCTACGAGCAGTACGTC. This gives the protein CASSQDAIAYEQYV.

This chain joins TRBV5-6 and TRBJ2-1; D ambiguous. The germline V gene encodes CDR1 SGHDT and CDR2 YYEEEE. V shed 2 bases and J shed 7 bases, with 16 bases lying between them. The CDR3 loop spans 15 amino acids. The DNA for the CDR3 is TGTGCCAGCAGCTTTGCAGTTTGGGTCGGGAATGAGCAGTTCTTC. Residues: CASSFAVWVGNEQFF.

This chain's CDR3 is CASSYSGTTGTEAFF. The CDR3, as DNA: TGTGCCAGCAGTTACTCGGGGACAACTGGCACTGAAGCTTTCTTT. The V gene is TRBV6-5, the J gene TRBJ1-1; maybe TRBD1 (6 bases). V shed 0 bases and J shed 4 bases, with 12 bases lying between them. CDR3 length equals 15 residues. Germline CDR1 reads MNHEY; CDR2 reads SVGAGI.

This chain joins TRBV5-4 and TRBJ1-4, with 9 bases matching TRBD1. Germline CDR1 SGHNT, CDR2 YYREEE (reference sequence). CDR3 length equals 14 residues. V was pared by 4 bases and J by 4 bases, with 2 bases of the junction left unmatched. CDR3 amino acids: CASSRTGDNEKLFF. In DNA, the CDR3 is TGTGCCAGCAGCCGGACAGGGGATAATGAAAAACTGTTTTTT.

The chain employs TRBV19 and TRBJ2-2, with D possibly matching TRBD1 (7 bases). The V and J ends lost 6 bases and 3 bases respectively, with 26 bases between them. In germline, CDR1 is LNHDA, CDR2 SQIVND (reference sequence). The CDR3 runs to 19 residues. CDR3 protein: CASSLNGPSTGEDTGELFF. In DNA form, the CDR3 reads TGTGCCAGTAGCCTCAATGGCCCCTCAACAGGGGAGGACACCGGGGAGCTGTTTTTT.

V and J are TRBV7-9 and TRBJ2-1; 8 positions match TRBD2. The CDR3 length is 15 residues. Germline CDR1 SEHNR, CDR2 FQNEAQ (reference sequence). J gave up 0 bases and V 5 bases, and 3 bases lay outside the gene matches. The CDR3 region is CASSPSGSSYNEQFF. The CDR3 DNA is TGTGCCAGCAGCCCCAGCGGGAGCTCCTACAATGAGCAGTTCTTC.